The clone carrying this TCR beta chain appeared a single time. One end of the junction fails to match germline, which may point to a read error. These data come from a study of CD4 and CD8 cells across lung adenocarcinoma regions. The germline V gene has CDR1 WSHSY and CDR2 SAAADI. CDR3 length: 12 residues. Localized lung adenocarcinoma, a non-small cell lung cancer, affected the donors. TCRdb used MiXCR to reprocess the PCR reads, holding one entry per CDR3 protein. The sample yields some 11,000 distinct CDR3 sequences, roughly 43% seen once. V and J are TRBV10-2 and TRBJ2-5; TRBD2 might be the D (7 bases). Sequenced material: CD8+ T cells from the margin of a lung tumor. The TCR comes from a female donor with lung adenocarcinoma. The CD4 and CD8 labels of this study may be unreliable. CDR3: CASGGDQGTQYF. The CDR3 coding sequence is TGCGCCAGCGGGGGGGACCAGGGGACCCAGTATTTC.